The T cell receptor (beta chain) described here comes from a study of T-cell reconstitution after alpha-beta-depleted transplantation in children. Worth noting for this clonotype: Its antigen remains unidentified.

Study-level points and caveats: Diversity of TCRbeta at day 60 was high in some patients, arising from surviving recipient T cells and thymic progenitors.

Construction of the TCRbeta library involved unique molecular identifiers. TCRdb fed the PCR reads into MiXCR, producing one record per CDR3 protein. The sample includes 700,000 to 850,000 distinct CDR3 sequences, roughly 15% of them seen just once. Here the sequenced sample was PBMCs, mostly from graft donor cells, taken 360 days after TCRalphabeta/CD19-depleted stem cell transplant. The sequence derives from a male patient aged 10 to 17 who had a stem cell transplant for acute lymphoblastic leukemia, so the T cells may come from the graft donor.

This CDR3 reads CSVFLRGEQYF. CDR3 DNA sequence: TGCAGCGTGTTTCTACGGGGGGAGCAGTACTTC. The V and J genes are TRBV29-1 and TRBJ2-7; TRBD2 is a possible D gene (6 bases). Germline assignment: CDR1 SQVTM and CDR2 ANQGSEA. Between the trimmed V and J ends, which lost 6 bases and 7 bases, there was a span of 13 bases. The CDR3 length is 11 residues.